Listed below are T cell receptor beta chains from one sample, sequenced in a study of blood T cell repertoires in COVID-19. Sequenced by immunoSEQ multiplex PCR; TCRdb stores in-frame clones only, minus some. The table includes roughly 170,000 clones, approximately 78% detected once. The sample comprised PBMCs or T cells enriched from blood (not recorded which). The receptors here all came from a woman aged 45-60 years who had recovered from COVID-19. Both conserved end residues are part of each CDR3. Fields, in order: clone size, V gene, J gene, D gene, CDR3 protein, CDR3 DNA. D genes are given only for firm matches. Size is stated for part of the rows, as once, few or many counts, or as a class when the clone is expanded.

>.|TRBV28|TRBJ1-2|TRBD1
CASTAGGRSGYTF
TGTGCCAGCACCGCAGGGGGCCGGAGTGGCTACACCTTC
>.|TRBV28|TRBJ1-1|.
CASSGGWSTEAFF
TGTGCCAGCTCCGGCGGGTGGAGCACTGAAGCTTTCTTT
>.|TRBV19|TRBJ2-2|TRBD1
CASIGTGVRTGELFF
TGTGCCAGTATTGGTACAGGGGTCCGCACCGGGGAGCTGTTTTTT
>.|TRBV15|TRBJ1-2|TRBD1
CATTPDRNLYGYTF
TGTGCCACCACCCCGGACAGGAACCTCTATGGCTACACCTTC
>.|TRBV19|TRBJ1-1|TRBD1
CAAQGALNTEAFF
TGTGCCGCCCAGGGGGCTTTGAACACTGAAGCTTTCTTT
>.|TRBV6-2/TRBV6-3|TRBJ2-1|TRBD2
CASSYSTRGGRAFRNEQFF
TGTGCCAGCAGTTACTCGACTCGAGGCGGGAGGGCCTTTCGTAATGAGCAGTTCTTC
>.|TRBV3-1/TRBV3-2|TRBJ2-5|TRBD2
CASSHGTSGETQYF
TGTGCCAGCAGCCACGGGACTAGCGGAGAGACCCAGTACTTC
>.|TRBV2|TRBJ2-1|TRBD2
CASRLRASGSNEQFF
TGTGCCAGCCGCTTGAGGGCTAGCGGGAGCAATGAGCAGTTCTTC
>.|TRBV5-5|TRBJ1-3|.
CASSLRAGNTIYF
TGTGCCAGCAGCCTCAGGGCTGGAAACACCATATATTTT
>.|TRBV5-1|TRBJ2-5|TRBD2
CASNGASGRTQETQYF
TGCGCCAGCAATGGGGCCAGCGGGAGGACCCAAGAGACCCAGTACTTC
>.|TRBV15|TRBJ2-3|TRBD2
CATSIGGSGRADTQYF
TGTGCCACCAGCATTGGTGGATCGGGGAGGGCAGATACGCAGTATTTT
>.|TRBV9|TRBJ1-2|.
CASSARPGSYGYTF
TGTGCCAGCAGCGCCCGCCCCGGGAGCTATGGCTACACCTTC
>.|TRBV9|TRBJ2-7|TRBD1
CASSVGTGKSYEQYF
TGTGCCAGCAGCGTAGGGACAGGGAAGTCCTACGAGCAGTACTTC
>.|TRBV2|TRBJ1-4|.
CASSEAQGGGGKLFF
TGTGCCAGCAGTGAAGCCCAAGGTGGGGGCGGAAAACTGTTTTTT
>few|TRBV5-1|TRBJ1-4|TRBD1
CASSSTGTGNEKLFF
TGCGCCAGCAGCTCTACTGGGACAGGGAATGAAAAACTGTTTTTT
>.|TRBV7-8|TRBJ2-3|.
CASSLNRGGTDTQYF
TGTGCCAGCAGCTTAAACCGAGGAGGCACAGATACGCAGTATTTT
>.|TRBV24-1|TRBJ2-3|TRBD2
CATKVRAGGADTQYF
TGTGCCACCAAGGTAAGAGCGGGAGGAGCAGATACGCAGTATTTT
>.|TRBV28|TRBJ2-1|.
CASSTSGLLPGEQFF
TGTGCCAGCAGTACCTCGGGACTCCTCCCCGGAGAGCAGTTCTTC
>.|TRBV6-5|TRBJ2-7|.
CASSYSGGFPYEQYF
TGTGCCAGCAGTTACTCGGGCGGGTTTCCCTACGAGCAGTACTTC
>once|TRBV15|TRBJ2-1|.
CATSRDRGGNEQFF
TGTGCCACCAGCAGAGATAGGGGTGGTAATGAGCAGTTCTTC
>.|TRBV19|TRBJ2-3|TRBD2
CASSIRAGVSDTQYF
TGTGCCAGTAGTATTCGAGCGGGAGTTTCAGATACGCAGTATTTT
>.|TRBV5-8|TRBJ2-7|TRBD1
CASKGQSDYEQYF
TGTGCCAGTAAGGGACAGTCAGACTACGAGCAGTACTTC
>.|TRBV10-2|TRBJ1-6|.
CASSPDRNVSPLHF
TGCGCCAGCAGCCCAGACAGGAACGTTTCGCCCCTCCACTTT
>.|TRBV5-1|TRBJ2-2|TRBD2
CASSLSGDQTGELFF
TGCGCCAGCAGCTTGAGCGGGGATCAAACCGGGGAGCTGTTTTTT
>once|TRBV27|TRBJ1-2|.
CASAPGSGYGYTF
TGTGCCAGCGCCCCGGGTAGCGGCTATGGCTACACCTTC
>.|TRBV7-9|TRBJ2-1|.
CASSLGRYEQFF
TGTGCCAGCAGCTTAGGGCGGTATGAGCAGTTCTTC
>.|TRBV28|TRBJ2-7|TRBD2
CASSFSGEGISYEQYF
TGTGCCAGCAGTTTTTCGGGGGAGGGTATATCATACGAGCAGTACTTC
>once|TRBV6-5|TRBJ1-1|.
CASSSGVLNTEAFF
TGTGCCAGCAGTTCAGGGGTTTTGAACACTGAAGCTTTCTTT
>.|TRBV4-3|TRBJ1-2|.
CASSQGIGTYGYTF
TGCGCCAGCAGCCAAGGGATCGGGACTTATGGCTACACCTTC